This note documents a single TCR beta chain sequence. These data are taken from a study of OX40 agonist ivuxolimab in advanced cancers. On the study more broadly: Dose-escalation subjects each had hepatocellular carcinoma, melanoma, renal cell or head and neck cancer.

TCRdb's copy holds only in-frame clones and misses some; the assay was immunoSEQ multiplex PCR. The sample shows some 23,000 clones, around three quarters of them seen only once. Sequenced material: CD4+ or CD8+ T cells sorted from blood, taken in a trial of the OX40 agonist ivuxolimab. The sequence was collected from an adult with an advanced solid tumor such as melanoma, head and neck, liver or kidney cancer.

The CDR3 DNA is TGTGCCAGCACAGTCGGGAACTATGGCTACACCTTC. Its translation: CASTVGNYGYTF. The chain recombines TRBV6-1 with TRBJ1-2; no reliable D call. CDR1 and CDR2 (germline): MNHNS, SASEGT. CDR3 length: 12 residues. The V and J ends lost 7 bases and 2 bases respectively, with 8 bases between them.